These 28 T cell receptor beta chains originate from one sample sequenced in a study of shared clonotypes between healthy human individuals (dated by TCRdb to about 2020). Libraries were prepared through the immunoSEQ multiplex PCR assay. Entries here come from immuneACCESS through TCRdb and include only in-frame sequences with V and J called. Some clones fail to appear in such tables; in the studies checked, an unresolved V gene covers under half of the shortfall, and the cause of the remainder is unknown. The sample table records around 980,000 clones; around 78% of these occur just once. Jointly, the top ten make up 0.5% to 0.65% of the sample. Sequencing used memory CD4+ T cells from PBMCs. The sample's cell subset or site label is to be understood as: CD45RA-negative fraction. These receptors came from a man between 18 and 29 years old in good health. Some clones in this sample may be carry-over from other donors' samples.

The rearrangement joins TRBV10-3 to TRBJ1-5; TRBD1 aligns across 7 bases. V lost 4 bases to trimming and J lost 4 bases; unmatched junction nucleotides: 4. The germline CDR1 and CDR2 sequences are ENHRY and SYGVKD. The CDR3 totals 14 residues. This CDR3 is CAISGQGINQPQHF. CDR3 DNA: TGTGCCATCAGTGGACAGGGAATAAATCAGCCCCAGCATTTT.

The gene calls are TRBV7-9 and TRBJ2-7; TRBD2 matches at 11 bases. V trimming: 5 bases; J trimming: 2 bases; junction bases outside the gene matches: 14. Germline V CDR1 and CDR2: SEHNR, FQNEAQ (reference sequence). The CDR3 loop spans 18 amino acids. Here the CDR3 DNA reads TGTGCCAGCAGCGCAGCCCTTGGTAGCGGGAGGGCGGCCTACGAGCAGTACTTC. Amino acid sequence: CASSAALGSGRAAYEQYF.

The V and J genes are TRBV10-3 and TRBJ2-3; 8 nucleotides align to TRBD2. The V gene end was trimmed by 4 bases and the J gene end by 0 bases; junction bases not matched to a gene: 3. This CDR3 region has 15 residues. CDR1 is ENHRY, CDR2 SYGVKD, per germline. The CDR3 is CAISGGRHSTDTQYF. DNA for the CDR3: TGTGCCATCAGTGGCGGGAGGCATAGCACAGATACGCAGTATTTT.

Only a few counts were recorded for this clone. Other DNA sequences within the sample encode an identical CDR3. The CDR3 region is CASSPGRDYEQYF. The CDR3 coding sequence is TGTGCCAGCTCACCAGGACGGGACTACGAGCAGTACTTC. V and J are TRBV18 and TRBJ2-7; tentatively, D is TRBD2 (5 bases). V was trimmed by 2 bases and J by 3 bases, leaving 8 bases between them. Germline CDR1 is KGHSH and CDR2 is LQKENI. CDR3 length equals 13 residues.

Details on this clone: One end of the junction fails to match germline, which may point to a read error. The V call is TRBV29-1, the J call TRBJ2-5; D might be TRBD1 or TRBD2, each matching 5 bases. CDR1 and CDR2 (germline): SQVTM, ANQGSEA. This CDR3 spans 12 amino acids. The CDR3 here is CSSRDPSESQYF. The CDR3 DNA is TGCAGCTCTCGGGACCCATCGGAGAGCCAGTACTTC.

Only a few counts were recorded for this clone. The gene calls are TRBV25-1 and TRBJ2-5; 11 nucleotides align to TRBD2. The tail of the sequence fits TRBJ2-7 better, so the J call may be wrong. CDR3 length: 14 residues. Germline CDR1 MGHDK, CDR2 SYGVNS. The DNA of the CDR3 is TGTGCCAGCAGTGTAGCGGGAGGGCCCCACGAGCAGTACTTC. Its protein is CASSVAGGPHEQYF.

This sequence joins TRBV7-3 and TRBJ2-7; 10 nucleotides line up with TRBD1. The CDR3 is made up of 18 amino acids. Trimming cost V 5 bases and J 0 bases; bases outside gene matches: 13. Germline V gene sequence: CDR1 SGHTA, CDR2 FQGTGA. Written as DNA, the CDR3 is TGTGCCAGCAGCCCGGGACAGGGGCTCCTCCGCTGCTCCTACGAGCAGTACTTC. Translated, it gives CASSPGQGLLRCSYEQYF.

This chain's CDR3 is CASSLGVGRGRADTQYF. DNA for the CDR3: TGCGCCAGCAGCTTGGGAGTGGGCAGGGGGCGCGCAGATACGCAGTATTTT. The V gene is TRBV5-1, the J gene TRBJ2-3, with 8 bases lining up with TRBD1. V gave up 0 bases and J gave up 4 bases; unmatched junction bases: 10. This CDR3 is built from 17 residues. CDR1 is SGHRS and CDR2 is YFSETQ in the germline V gene.

The gene calls are TRBV5-1 and TRBJ2-3, with D possibly TRBD1 on 5 matching bases. The V end lost 2 bases, the J end lost 2 bases, and 12 bases lay between the germline ends. The CDR3 contains 15 residues. From germline, CDR1 is SGHRS and CDR2 YFSETQ. DNA for the CDR3: TGCGCCAGCAGCTTTGTCCAAGGGGTCACAGATACGCAGTATTTT. The encoded protein is CASSFVQGVTDTQYF.

The chain recombines TRBV2 with TRBJ2-7; D possibly corresponds to TRBD2 (6 bases). The V end was cut by 5 bases, the J end by 5 bases, with 16 bases between. Germline values: CDR1 SNHLY, CDR2 FYNNEI. The CDR3 spans 14 residues. CDR3 sequence: CASSRRRDANEQYF. For the CDR3, the DNA is TGTGCCAGCAGTCGTCGGAGGGACGCTAACGAGCAGTACTTC.

The CDR3: CASSQAVYEQYF. CDR3 DNA: TGTGCCAGCAGTCAAGCGGTCTACGAGCAGTACTTC. This rearrangement joins TRBV7-8 to TRBJ2-7; possibly TRBD2 for D (5 bases). CDR1 is SGHVS, CDR2 FQNEAQ, per germline. V lost 6 bases and J lost 3, with 9 bases in between. There are 12 residues in the CDR3.

This clone showed up just a few times. The sample carries other DNA sequences with the same CDR3. The chain's CDR3 is CASSLQGLGQPQHF. CDR3 bases: TGCGCCAGCAGCTTACAGGGGTTGGGCCAGCCCCAGCATTTT. The chain uses TRBV5-1 and TRBJ1-5; TRBD1 matches 7 bases. The V segment lost 2 bases and the J segment 7 bases; nucleotides outside the gene matches: 6. The CDR3 consists of 14 residues. Germline assignment: CDR1 SGHRS and CDR2 YFSETQ. Combining the CDR3 with reference TRBV5-1 and TRBJ1-5 gives the whole variable domain KAGVTQTPRYLIKTRGQQVTLSCSPISGHRSVSWYQQTPGQGLQFLFEYFSETQRNKGNFPGRFSGRQFSNSRSEMNVSTLELGDSALYLCASSLQGLGQPQHFGDGTRLSIL.

This chain links TRBV6-1 with TRBJ1-2; 10 nucleotides align to TRBD1. The CDR3 contains 14 residues. CDR1 and CDR2 from the germline V gene are MNHNS and SASEGT. Unmatched junction bases numbered 4, after V lost 5 bases and J lost 4 bases. Here the CDR3 DNA reads TGTGCCAGCAGTCAGGGACAGGGGTTCTATGGCTACACCTTC. Protein product: CASSQGQGFYGYTF.

This CDR3 is CASSPNRGYEQYF. The CDR3 DNA is TGTGCCAGCAGCCCCAACAGGGGCTACGAGCAGTACTTC. The chain recombines TRBV7-6 with TRBJ2-7, with 7 bases aligning to TRBD1. V lost 5 bases and J lost 3; bases outside the gene matches: 4. CDR1 is SGHVS and CDR2 is FNYEAQ in the germline V gene. The CDR3 is made up of 13 amino acids.

The chain is built from TRBV9 and TRBJ2-3; a possible D gene is TRBD2 (5 bases). This CDR3 comprises 14 residues. With 2 bases removed from V and 4 bases from J, the gap between germline ends came to 11 bases. CDR1 is SGDLS and CDR2 is YYNGEE in the germline V gene. CDR3 protein: CASSVQGSADTQYF. In DNA form, the CDR3 reads TGTGCCAGCAGCGTCCAAGGTAGCGCAGATACGCAGTATTTT.

The genes are TRBV11-2 and TRBJ2-7; maybe TRBD2 (5 bases). V lost 5 bases to trimming and J lost 7 bases, with 12 bases between them. The CDR3 runs to 12 residues. The germline CDR1 and CDR2 sequences are SGHAT and FQNNGV. CDR3 in amino acids: CASSPQREEQYF. In nucleotides, the CDR3 is TGTGCCAGCAGCCCACAGAGGGAGGAGCAGTACTTC.

This chain joins TRBV6-1 and TRBJ2-7; no definite D call. CDR1 and CDR2 (germline): MNHNS, SASEGT. V was cut by 5 bases and J by 6 bases, with 11 bases left in between. The CDR3 has 12 residues. The CDR3 DNA is TGTGCCAGCAGTTCCCGGACGGGCGAGCAGTACTTC. This translates into CASSSRTGEQYF.

This clone appeared a single time. Within the sample, other DNA sequences also encode this same CDR3. The chain uses TRBV5-1 and TRBJ2-5, with TRBD1 matching 7 bases. CDR1 is SGHRS and CDR2 is YFSETQ in the germline V gene. With 4 bases clipped from V and 0 bases from J, the junction kept 6 bases outside the gene matches. The CDR3 is made up of 15 amino acids. The CDR3, as DNA: TGCGCCAGCAGCCTACTCGGGACAGACCAAGAGACCCAGTACTTC. It yields the protein CASSLLGTDQETQYF.

Concerning this clone itself: A much larger clone is a single base away; this may be a read error. This chain links TRBV6-6 with TRBJ1-2, with 7 bases lining up with TRBD1. There are 15 residues in the CDR3. Germline values: CDR1 MNHNY, CDR2 SVGAGI (reference sequence). DNA of the CDR3: TGTGCCAGCAGTTCGACAGGGTCGCATAACTATGGCCACACCTTC. The encoded protein is CASSSTGSHNYGHTF.

This clone was seen a few times. The V call is TRBV6-5, the J call TRBJ2-3; D call uncertain. V was shortened by 6 bases and J by 6 bases, with 13 bases between the two germline ends. Germline V gene sequence: CDR1 MNHEY, CDR2 SVGAGI. The CDR3 totals 13 residues. The CDR3 nucleotides read TGTGCCAGCAGGCCGGACGGGCGGGATACGCAGTATTTT. It yields the protein CASRPDGRDTQYF.

This chain links TRBV2 with TRBJ2-1; TRBD2 aligns across 12 bases. Germline V gene lookup returns CDR1 SNHLY and CDR2 FYNNEI. The CDR3 runs 12 residues. The V segment lost 6 bases and the J segment 12 bases; nucleotides outside the gene matches: 3. CDR3 amino acids: CASSGLAGWQFF. The CDR3 nucleotides read TGTGCCAGCAGCGGACTAGCGGGATGGCAGTTCTTC.

Notes on this clone: A far larger clone is one nucleotide away, so this likely arose from a read error. This chain connects TRBV11-1 to TRBJ2-7, with 7 bases aligning to TRBD1. The V gene end was trimmed by 5 bases and the J gene end by 0 bases; junction bases not matched to a gene: 4. This CDR3 comprises 14 residues. In germline, CDR1 is SGHAT, CDR2 FQDESV (reference sequence). DNA for the CDR3: TGTGCCAGCAGCCAGACAGGGAGCTCCTACGAGCAGTACTTC. This encodes CASSQTGSSYEQYF.

This clone was seen once. The chain couples TRBV6-1 to TRBJ1-3; D is unresolved. The CDR3 sequence is 16 residues long. From germline, CDR1 is MNHNS and CDR2 SASEGT. V dropped 3 bases and J dropped 2 bases, with 14 bases sitting between them. Here the CDR3 reads CASSDTHIQAGNTIYF. DNA of the CDR3: TGTGCCAGCAGTGATACTCACATCCAGGCTGGAAACACCATATATTTT.

This clone was found a few times. A much larger clone differs from this one at a single base, so this may be a read error. The sample carries other DNA sequences with the same CDR3. V gene TRBV28 combines with J gene TRBJ1-2; tentative D call: TRBD1 (5 bases). Germline CDR1 is MDHEN and CDR2 is SYDVKM. The CDR3 runs 12 residues. CDR3 nucleotide sequence: TGTGCCAGCAGTTTCCAGACAGAGGGCTACACTTTC. Its protein product is CASSFQTEGYTF.

This rearrangement joins TRBV30 to TRBJ2-4; D is perhaps TRBD1 or TRBD2 (5 bases each). Germline values: CDR1 GTSNPN, CDR2 SVGIG (reference sequence). The germline V and J ends were trimmed by 1 base and 3 bases, with 16 bases remaining between them. This CDR3 has 16 residues. Written as DNA, the CDR3 is TGTGCCTGGAGTGGGGGGTTCCAGTCCGTCAAAAACATTCAGTACTTC. This sequence encodes CAWSGGFQSVKNIQYF.

The chain recombines TRBV30 with TRBJ2-7; no firm D call. Germline V gene lookup returns CDR1 GTSNPN and CDR2 SVGIG (reference sequence). V gave up 4 bases and J gave up 2 bases, with 12 bases separating them. The CDR3 runs to 13 residues. The CDR3 loop reads CAWTVGFAYEQYF. DNA for the CDR3: TGTGCCTGGACGGTTGGTTTCGCCTACGAGCAGTACTTC.

The chain is built from TRBV4-3 and TRBJ2-5; D is possibly TRBD2 (6 bases). Per the germline V gene, CDR1 is LGHNA and CDR2 is YSLEER. The CDR3 totals 14 residues. Deletions cut 0 bases from V and 7 bases from J, with 12 bases between. The CDR3 DNA follows: TGCGCCAGCAGCCAAGATCGAAGGCGGGGGACCCAGTACTTC. Protein sequence: CASSQDRRRGTQYF.

The chain is built from TRBV5-1 and TRBJ2-7; no reliable D call. This CDR3 comprises 12 residues. V was trimmed by 4 bases and J by 7 bases, leaving 12 bases between them. Germline V gene lookup returns CDR1 SGHRS and CDR2 YFSETQ. In DNA, the CDR3 is TGCGCCAGCAGCCATGCCGATGGTGAGCAGTACTTC. Protein: CASSHADGEQYF. The full variable domain, its missing parts supplied by reference TRBV5-1 and TRBJ2-7, is KAGVTQTPRYLIKTRGQQVTLSCSPISGHRSVSWYQQTPGQGLQFLFEYFSETQRNKGNFPGRFSGRQFSNSRSEMNVSTLELGDSALYLCASSHADGEQYFGPGTRLTVT.